This T cell receptor (beta chain) appears in the sequencing data of a study of CD8 T cells in ankylosing spondylitis. In making TCR beta libraries, quantitative 5'-RACE with molecular barcodes was used. TCRdb analysed the 5' RACE reads with MiXCR anew, one entry per CDR3 protein. The repertoire has some 240,000 distinct CDR3 sequences, roughly 18% of them found once; the top ten carry roughly 34%. This clonotype was detected only a few times. As yet, its antigen is unknown. CDR1 is SGHDT, CDR2 YYEEEE, per germline. The CDR3 covers 17 residues. V dropped 4 bases and J dropped 0; count of bases not matched to a gene: 9. Points from the study as a whole: Some motif variants had been reported before (in reactive arthritis synovial fluid and blood). Those disease-linked clones were CD8+; they were also relatively rare in peripheral blood.

The sample was blood, either unsorted or a sorted T cell fraction (not recorded which). The V and J genes are TRBV5-6 and TRBJ2-3; 9 nucleotides align to TRBD2. This TCR came from a male donor with ankylosing spondylitis or in good health (not recorded which). The CDR3 coding sequence is TGTGCCAGCAGCCCACAAGTAACTAGCGGGAGCACAGATACGCAGTATTTT. It codes for CASSPQVTSGSTDTQYF.